This passage covers 28 T cell receptor beta chains from one sample sequenced in a study of OX40 agonist ivuxolimab in advanced cancers. Assay: immunoSEQ multiplex PCR; the TCRdb copy retains only in-frame clones and omits some. The repertoire holds approximately 70,000 clones, with over 90% as singletons. The sample here was CD4+ or CD8+ T cells sorted from blood, taken in a trial of the OX40 agonist ivuxolimab. These TCRs come from an adult with an advanced solid tumor such as melanoma, head and neck, liver or kidney cancer.

The rearrangement joins TRBV6-1 to TRBJ1-1, with a possible D match to TRBD1 (5 bases). The CDR3 sequence is 14 residues long. The germline V gene has CDR1 MNHNS and CDR2 SASEGT. The V end lost 9 bases, the J end lost 2 bases, and 16 bases lay between the germline ends. This CDR3 reads CARKAPGRNTEAFF. The CDR3 DNA reads TGTGCCAGGAAAGCTCCGGGACGCAACACTGAAGCTTTCTTT.

This chain connects TRBV7-7 to TRBJ2-1; 9 bases match TRBD1. The CDR3 length is 16 residues. V lost 0 bases, J lost 2 bases, and 2 bases stayed unmatched. Germline values: CDR1 SSHAT, CDR2 FNYEAQ (reference sequence). This chain's CDR3 is CASSLADRGPYNEQFF. CDR3 coding DNA: TGTGCCAGCAGCTTAGCGGACAGGGGCCCCTACAATGAGCAGTTCTTC.

V is TRBV7-2 and J is TRBJ2-7; D ambiguous. The V and J ends lost 1 base and 0 bases respectively, with 7 bases between them. The germline gives CDR1 SGHTA, CDR2 FQGNSA. There are 14 residues in the CDR3. Here the CDR3 DNA reads TGTGCCAGCAGCTTAGGGATAGCCTCCTACGAGCAGTACTTC. Protein: CASSLGIASYEQYF.

This clone came up a few times. The rearrangement joins TRBV7-9 to TRBJ1-1; no reliable D call. CDR1 is SEHNR and CDR2 is FQNEAQ in the germline V gene (reference sequence). Trimming took off 5 bases at V and 7 bases at J, with 8 bases between the two ends. This CDR3 spans 11 amino acids. CDR3 DNA: TGTGCCAGCAGCCCCGGGGTTGAAGCTTTCTTT. Its protein product is CASSPGVEAFF.

V gene TRBV11-2 combines with J gene TRBJ2-7; tentatively, D is TRBD2 (7 bases). Germline-derived CDR1 and CDR2 are SGHAT and FQNNGV. CDR3 length equals 13 residues. Trimming took 1 base from V and 6 from J, leaving 10 bases between them. CDR3 in DNA: TGTGCCAGCAGCTTAGTGGGGGGGCTCGAGCAGTACTTC. Protein product: CASSLVGGLEQYF.

The rearrangement joins TRBV5-8 to TRBJ2-2; TRBD1 might be the D (5 bases). Germline CDR1 reads SGHTS; CDR2 reads YDEGEE. The CDR3 length is 13 residues. Trimming took 3 bases from V and 6 from J, leaving 9 bases between them. CDR3 in amino acids: CASSWIGAGELFF. The CDR3 coding sequence is TGTGCCAGCAGCTGGATAGGGGCCGGGGAGCTGTTTTTT.

This rearrangement joins TRBV5-1 to TRBJ2-1; perhaps TRBD2 as D (6 bases). The germline V gene has CDR1 SGHRS and CDR2 YFSETQ. This CDR3 region has 15 residues. V lost 4 bases and J 8 bases, leaving 19 bases between the germline ends. CDR3 DNA: TGCGCCAGCAGCCAATTCGGGAGATCCATCGATGAGCAGTTCTTC. This translates into CASSQFGRSIDEQFF.

Only one count was recorded for this clone. The chain uses TRBV4-3 and TRBJ2-1, with 7 bases identical to TRBD1. The length of the CDR3 is 16 residues. CDR1 LGHNA and CDR2 YSLEER come from the germline V gene. V gave up 0 bases and J gave up 7 bases; unmatched junction bases: 9. The CDR3 DNA reads as TGCGCCAGCAGCCAAGATCGAAGGGGGCCTGGGAATGAGCAGTTCTTC. Its protein is CASSQDRRGPGNEQFF.

Here the CDR3 DNA reads TGTGCCACCCAGCCCCGGGGGCTTTCCTACGAGCAGTACTTC. It specifies CATQPRGLSYEQYF. The chain has TRBV28 and TRBJ2-7; D may match TRBD1 or TRBD2 (6 bases each). From germline, CDR1 is MDHEN and CDR2 SYDVKM. Trimming left V 10 bases short and J 1 base short, with 17 bases between. The CDR3 loop spans 14 amino acids.

The V call is TRBV5-1, the J call TRBJ1-1; D uncertain. This CDR3 region has 13 residues. Trimming removed 4 bases from V and 5 bases from J, with 12 bases in between. CDR1 SGHRS and CDR2 YFSETQ come from the germline V gene. The CDR3 region is CASSPYGRTEAFF. CDR3 in DNA: TGCGCCAGCAGCCCCTACGGACGGACTGAAGCTTTCTTT.

The V and J genes are TRBV6-5 and TRBJ1-5, with TRBD1 identical over 7 bases. CDR1 is MNHEY, CDR2 SVGAGI, per germline. The trim removed 5 bases at V and 5 bases at J, leaving 6 bases unmatched. This CDR3 contains 14 residues. The DNA for the CDR3 is TGTGCCAGCAGTCCGTACAGGGGCGATCAGCCCCAGCATTTT. Encoded protein: CASSPYRGDQPQHF.

The V call is TRBV19, the J call TRBJ2-1; a weak D match, TRBD1 (6 bases). V was cut by 10 bases and J by 3 bases, with 13 bases left in between. CDR1 and CDR2 (germline): LNHDA, SQIVND (reference sequence). The CDR3 runs 13 residues. CDR3 nucleotides: TGTGCCACCGTACAGGGCTTCTACAATGAGCAGTTCTTC. Translating gives CATVQGFYNEQFF.

The chain carries TRBV6-5 and TRBJ1-4, with a weak D call TRBD1 (6 bases). V was pared by 8 bases and J by 4 bases, with 11 bases between. The CDR3 consists of 13 residues. CDR1 MNHEY and CDR2 SVGAGI come from the germline V gene. CDR3 protein: CASAGHLNEKLFF. The CDR3 bases are TGTGCCAGCGCGGGACACCTTAATGAAAAACTGTTTTTT.

This chain links TRBV6-5 with TRBJ2-3, with D possibly being TRBD1 or TRBD2 (6 bases each). Trimming stripped 5 bases from V and 6 bases from J, with 12 bases between. CDR3 size: 13 residues. Germline loops: CDR1 MNHEY, CDR2 SVGAGI. The CDR3 nucleotides are TGTGCCAGCAGTCCCAAGGGGGGCGATACGCAGTATTTT. Translated, it gives CASSPKGGDTQYF.

This chain links TRBV13 with TRBJ1-2, with 12 bases matching TRBD1. V was pared by 5 bases and J by 5 bases, with 9 bases of the junction left unmatched. CDR3 size: 16 residues. CDR1 is PRHDT and CDR2 is FYEKMQ in the germline V gene (reference sequence). For the CDR3, the DNA is TGTGCCAGCAGCCCAAGCGGGGACAGGGGGCCGTATGGCTACACCTTC. Its protein is CASSPSGDRGPYGYTF.

V gene TRBV9 combines with J gene TRBJ2-7; 8 bases are shared with TRBD1. The CDR3 contains 15 residues. Unmatched junction bases numbered 12, after V lost 7 bases and J lost 3 bases. Germline loops: CDR1 SGDLS, CDR2 YYNGEE. The CDR3 sequence: CASGGTGTGNYEQYF. The CDR3 DNA reads as TGTGCCAGCGGGGGAACCGGGACAGGTAACTACGAGCAGTACTTC.

Here the CDR3 DNA reads TGTGCCAGCAGCCTCGGGGCGGCCTACTACGAGCAGTACTTC. This codes for CASSLGAAYYEQYF. The gene calls are TRBV7-8 and TRBJ2-7, with D perhaps given as TRBD1 or TRBD2 (5 bases each). The ends were cut back, 5 bases at V and 3 bases at J, with 14 bases in the middle. Per the germline V gene, CDR1 is SGHVS and CDR2 is FQNEAQ. CDR3 length equals 14 residues.

This chain uses TRBV4-1 with TRBJ2-7; 7 positions agree with TRBD1. From germline, CDR1 is MGHRA and CDR2 YSYEKL. The CDR3 is 15 amino acids. The junction had 6 bases not matched to a gene; V was cut back by 2 bases and J by 2 bases. The CDR3 nucleotides read TGCGCCAGCAGCCAACTCAAAGGACAGGCCTACGAGCAGTACTTC. It translates to CASSQLKGQAYEQYF.

The rearrangement joins TRBV4-3 to TRBJ1-1, with D perhaps TRBD1 (6 bases). V was cut by 7 bases and J by 0 bases, with 18 bases left in between. Germline values: CDR1 LGHNA, CDR2 YSLEER. This CDR3 has 16 amino acids. Here the CDR3 reads CASTTTEGGMNTEAFF. The CDR3 nucleotides are TGCGCCAGCACTACAACGGAAGGGGGAATGAACACTGAAGCTTTCTTT.

This chain connects TRBV2 to TRBJ1-3; 7 bases map to TRBD1. Per germline, CDR1 SNHLY and CDR2 FYNNEI. This CDR3 is 16 amino acids long. The ends lost 4 bases at V and 2 bases at J; junction bases unmatched: 8. The CDR3 sequence: CASSGTQGKAGNTIYF. Written as DNA, the CDR3 is TGTGCCAGCAGTGGCACACAGGGGAAGGCTGGAAACACCATATATTTT.

The chain couples TRBV28 to TRBJ2-7; TRBD1 matches 8 bases. With 5 bases clipped from V and 4 bases from J, the junction kept 7 bases outside the gene matches. The CDR3 sequence is 14 residues long. Germline V gene data show CDR1 as MDHEN and CDR2 as SYDVKM. This CDR3 reads CASSNQGARYEQYF. The CDR3 bases are TGTGCCAGCAGTAACCAGGGGGCGCGATACGAGCAGTACTTC.

V usage is TRBV6-1 and J usage is TRBJ2-7, with TRBD2 matching over 9 bases. The V and J ends lost 5 bases and 6 bases, in that order; junction bases with no gene match: 8. Germline CDR1 and CDR2: MNHNS and SASEGT. The CDR3 contains 14 residues. The CDR3 here is CASSPLTSGIEQYF. In nucleotides, the CDR3 is TGTGCCAGCAGTCCCCTGACTAGCGGAATCGAGCAGTACTTC.

This chain links TRBV9 with TRBJ2-3; maybe TRBD2 (7 bases). Germline lookup yields CDR1 SGDLS and CDR2 YYNGEE. This CDR3 has 17 residues. Trimming cost V 3 bases and J 2 bases, with 19 bases left between them. The CDR3 loop reads CASSALNGGLNTDTQYF. CDR3 DNA sequence: TGTGCCAGCAGCGCCCTCAACGGGGGGCTGAACACAGATACGCAGTATTTT. The full variable domain, in which reference TRBV9 and TRBJ2-3 provide the parts outside the CDR3, is DSGVTQTPKHLITATGQRVTLRCSPRSGDLSVYWYQQSLDQGLQFLIQYYNGEERAKGNILERFSAQQFPDLHSELNLSSLELGDSALYFCASSALNGGLNTDTQYFGPGTRLTVL.

This chain links TRBV9 with TRBJ2-7, with D possibly TRBD1 on 6 matching bases. With 1 base removed from V and 2 bases from J, the gap between germline ends came to 10 bases. The germline CDR1 and CDR2 sequences are SGDLS and YYNGEE. The CDR3 runs to 14 residues. In DNA, the CDR3 is TGTGCCAGCAGCGTATCCGAGGGGGCCTACGAGCAGTACTTC. Translating it yields CASSVSEGAYEQYF.

J is TRBJ1-1 and V is TRBV7-8; 9 bases line up with TRBD1. This CDR3 spans 16 amino acids. The V gene end was trimmed by 5 bases and the J gene end by 0 bases; junction bases not matched to a gene: 7. CDR1 is SGHVS, CDR2 FQNEAQ, per germline. The CDR3 bases are TGTGCCAGCAGCCCCCGGGACAGGGCCATGAACACTGAAGCTTTCTTT. This encodes CASSPRDRAMNTEAFF.

The chain uses TRBV11-2 and TRBJ2-5; D is undetermined. The CDR3 is made up of 13 amino acids. Germline V gives CDR1 SGHAT, CDR2 FQNNGV. Trimming took 6 bases from V and 3 from J, leaving 11 bases between them. CDR3 sequence: CASSLATEETQYF. The DNA of the CDR3 is TGTGCCAGCAGTCTGGCCACCGAAGAGACCCAGTACTTC.

The CDR3: CASTYGYTF. The CDR3 DNA is TGTGCCAGCACTTATGGCTACACCTTC. J is TRBJ1-2 and V is TRBV6-4; D gene ambiguous. Germline V gives CDR1 MRHNA, CDR2 SNTAGT. V was shortened by 7 bases and J by 5 bases, with 2 bases between the two germline ends. This CDR3 comprises 9 residues.

V is TRBV4-3 and J is TRBJ2-2; 7 positions agree with TRBD2. With 0 bases clipped from V and 0 bases from J, the junction kept 1 base outside the gene matches. CDR3 length: 16 residues. Germline CDR1 LGHNA, CDR2 YSLEER. The CDR3 region is CASSQDGRANTGELFF. The CDR3 DNA follows: TGCGCCAGCAGCCAAGATGGGAGGGCGAACACCGGGGAGCTGTTTTTT.